The table lists the clone carrying this T cell receptor (beta chain) with a count of one. No antigen is known for it. Blood samples were obtained at baseline, cycle 4 day 1, and cycle 7 day 1. These data originate in a study of OX40 agonist ivuxolimab in advanced cancers. Broader study findings: Certain nonresponding patients likewise had low normalized T-cell clonal expansion. Compared with CD4+, CD8+ T cells on average had more expanded clones.

The assay was immunoSEQ multiplex PCR, and TCRdb's table has in-frame clones only and misses some. Of just over 90,000 clones in the sample, approximately 94% were seen once. Germline V gene sequence: CDR1 MNHEY, CDR2 SVGAGI. Trimming took 5 bases from V and 2 from J, leaving 10 bases between them. The CDR3 is made up of 14 amino acids. The chain employs TRBV6-5 and TRBJ1-5; D gene unclear. The sequenced sample was CD4+ or CD8+ T cells sorted from blood, obtained in a trial of the OX40 agonist ivuxolimab. This receptor was obtained from an adult with an advanced solid tumor such as melanoma, head and neck, liver or kidney cancer. The CDR3 loop reads CASSVDWGNQPQHF. CDR3 coding DNA: TGTGCCAGCAGTGTGGATTGGGGCAATCAGCCCCAGCATTTT.